The 18 T cell receptor beta chains below all came from one sample that was sequenced in a study of cytomegalovirus exposure and HLA in healthy donors. Both 60 Vbeta primers and 13 Jbeta primers went into the PCR. TCRdb keeps only in-frame clones here, not all; method: immunoSEQ multiplex PCR. The sample lists about 160,000 clones; roughly 77% were seen once. Sequenced input: PBMCs. The receptor set was obtained from a human donor in good health.

The chain couples TRBV7-8 to TRBJ2-3, with TRBD1 matching over 8 bases. The germline V gene encodes CDR1 SGHVS and CDR2 FQNEAQ. V was clipped by 5 bases and J by 6 bases; unmatched bases: 7. The CDR3 contains 14 residues. The CDR3 spells CASSPDRVVDTQYF. The CDR3 region has the DNA TGTGCCAGCAGCCCGGACAGGGTAGTGGATACGCAGTATTTT.

The chain carries TRBV5-1 and TRBJ2-2; tentative D call: TRBD2 (8 bases). Deletions cut 1 base from V and 0 bases from J, with 16 bases between. There are 18 residues in the CDR3. Looked up from germline, CDR1 is SGHRS and CDR2 is YFSETQ. The CDR3 region is CASSLLAGTAANTGELFF. In nucleotides, the CDR3 is TGCGCCAGCAGCTTGTTAGCGGGGACAGCAGCGAACACCGGGGAGCTGTTTTTT.

The rearrangement joins TRBV20-1 to TRBJ2-5; 7 bases fit TRBD1. After removal of 5 bases from V and 5 bases from J, the junction contained 2 bases not matched to a gene. The CDR3 length is 11 residues. CDR1 DFQATT and CDR2 SNEGSKA come from the germline V gene (reference sequence). The CDR3 spells CSAPQGETQYF. CDR3 DNA sequence: TGCAGTGCTCCACAGGGGGAGACCCAGTACTTC.

The V gene is TRBV5-4, the J gene TRBJ2-1; 16 nucleotides agree with TRBD2. In germline, CDR1 is SGHNT, CDR2 YYREEE (reference sequence). CDR3 length equals 20 residues. With 4 bases clipped from V and 0 bases from J, the junction kept 10 bases outside the gene matches. The CDR3 sequence is CASSHRTGTSGGASYNEQFF. The CDR3 DNA reads TGTGCCAGCAGCCACAGAACCGGGACTAGCGGGGGGGCCTCCTACAATGAGCAGTTCTTC.

This clone was detected only once. The junction does not match germline at one end; this may be a read error. The rearrangement links TRBV4-1 to TRBJ1-2; D gene uncertain. The CDR3 is made up of 16 amino acids. Germline V gene lookup returns CDR1 MGHRA and CDR2 YSYEKL. Here the CDR3 DNA reads TGCGTCAGCAGCCAGCCGGGTCCCGCGGCTTCCTATGGCTACACCTTC. Translated: CVSSQPGPAASYGYTF.

V gene TRBV5-1 combines with J gene TRBJ2-2, with D possibly matching TRBD1 (6 bases). The V gene lost 2 bases and the J gene lost 1 base, with 12 bases spanning the gap. This CDR3 region has 16 residues. Germline values: CDR1 SGHRS, CDR2 YFSETQ. The CDR3 DNA reads as TGCGCCAGCAGCTTAACGGGACACCAGAACACCGGGGAGCTGTTTTTT. Translated, it gives CASSLTGHQNTGELFF.

This clone was counted a few times. The CDR3 loop reads CASRQSMNTEAFF. DNA for the CDR3: TGTGCCAGCAGACAGTCGATGAACACTGAAGCTTTCTTT. The chain employs TRBV6-5 and TRBJ1-1, with no clear D. Germline CDR1 reads MNHEY; CDR2 reads SVGAGI. The CDR3 consists of 13 residues. Deletions cut 6 bases from V and 0 bases from J, with 8 bases between.

This chain joins TRBV6-6 and TRBJ2-3; D is possibly TRBD2 (6 bases). In germline, CDR1 is MNHNY, CDR2 SVGAGI (reference sequence). Trimming stripped 11 bases from V and 0 bases from J, with 9 bases between. This CDR3 is built from 12 residues. The CDR3 bases are TGTGCCGTCGGAGGGAGCACAGATACGCAGTATTTT. Its protein product is CAVGGSTDTQYF.

This clone came up once. The chain is built from TRBV7-2 and TRBJ2-5; D unresolved. The CDR3 totals 14 residues. Per germline, CDR1 SGHTA and CDR2 FQGNSA. Trimming stripped 6 bases from V and 0 bases from J, with 11 bases between. CDR3 in amino acids: CASRDTRYQETQYF. The DNA for the CDR3 is TGTGCCAGCAGAGATACCCGGTACCAAGAGACCCAGTACTTC.

V usage is TRBV6-5 and J usage is TRBJ2-5; D is ambiguous. The CDR3 extends over 13 amino acids. The germline V gene has CDR1 MNHEY and CDR2 SVGAGI. Trimming left V 8 bases short and J 1 base short, with 11 bases between. The CDR3, as DNA: TGTGCCAGCTCGGTGACACTCCAAGAGACCCAGTACTTC. This sequence encodes CASSVTLQETQYF.

This chain uses TRBV11-2 with TRBJ1-2; TRBD1 might be the D (5 bases). V was shortened by 4 bases and J by 3 bases, with 15 bases between the two germline ends. The CDR3 covers 15 residues. Germline lookup yields CDR1 SGHAT and CDR2 FQNNGV. The CDR3 coding sequence is TGTGCCAGCAGCTCCCCCCGGGGGTACCACTATGGCTACACCTTC. Translated: CASSSPRGYHYGYTF. Full variable domain (outside the CDR3, taken from reference TRBV11-2 and TRBJ1-2): EAGVAQSPRYKIIEKRQSVAFWCNPISGHATLYWYQQILGQGPKLLIQFQNNGVVDDSQLPKDRFSAERLKGVDSTLKIQPAKLEDSAVYLCASSSPRGYHYGYTFGSGTRLTVV.

The rearrangement links TRBV2 to TRBJ1-5; D is unclear. V was shortened by 9 bases and J by 3 bases, with 18 bases between the two germline ends. CDR1 SNHLY and CDR2 FYNNEI come from the germline V gene. This CDR3 has 15 residues. The CDR3 reads CASKATGALNQPQHF. CDR3 bases: TGTGCCAGTAAAGCTACGGGAGCCCTCAATCAGCCCCAGCATTTT.

Only a few counts were recorded for this clone. This chain links TRBV5-4 with TRBJ2-7; TRBD2 matches at 8 bases. The V segment lost 0 bases and the J segment 2 bases; nucleotides outside the gene matches: 4. From germline, CDR1 is SGHNT and CDR2 YYREEE (reference sequence). This CDR3 spans 15 amino acids. The CDR3 coding sequence is TGTGCCAGCAGCTTGGCCGGGACTAGTGCCTACGAGCAGTACTTC. Translating gives CASSLAGTSAYEQYF. Filled out from reference TRBV5-4 and TRBJ2-7, the complete variable domain reads ETGVTQSPTHLIKTRGQQVTLRCSSQSGHNTVSWYQQALGQGPQFIFQYYREEENGRGNFPPRFSGLQFPNYSSELNVNALELDDSALYLCASSLAGTSAYEQYFGPGTRLTVT.

The genes are TRBV29-1 and TRBJ1-2; 10 bases agree with TRBD1. This CDR3 has 14 residues. CDR1 and CDR2 from the germline V gene are SQVTM and ANQGSEA. With 3 bases clipped from V and 6 bases from J, the junction kept 7 bases outside the gene matches. The CDR3 loop reads CSVDLGGTGDGYTF. The CDR3 nucleotides read TGCAGCGTTGATCTTGGAGGGACAGGGGATGGCTACACCTTC.

The rearrangement joins TRBV30 to TRBJ2-3; 8 nucleotides line up with TRBD1. CDR3 length equals 16 residues. V lost 2 bases, J lost 3 bases, and 10 bases stayed unmatched. Germline V lookup: CDR1 GTSNPN, CDR2 SVGIG (reference sequence). The CDR3 region is CAWSIHRGDWTDTQYF. In nucleotides, the CDR3 is TGTGCCTGGAGTATTCACAGGGGGGACTGGACAGATACGCAGTATTTT.

The gene calls are TRBV6-5 and TRBJ2-3; 13 nucleotides agree with TRBD2. The CDR3 length is 15 residues. From germline, CDR1 is MNHEY and CDR2 SVGAGI. With 7 bases clipped from V and 5 bases from J, the junction kept 6 bases outside the gene matches. The CDR3 DNA sequence: TGTGCCAGCAACGGACTAGCGGGAGAAATAGATACGCAGTATTTT. Protein sequence: CASNGLAGEIDTQYF.

The rearrangement uses TRBV7-9 and TRBJ2-2, with a weak D call TRBD2 (5 bases). This CDR3 is 19 amino acids long. The V gene's germline CDR1 is SEHNR and CDR2 FQNEAQ (reference sequence). The V end was cut by 4 bases, the J end by 5 bases, with 26 bases between. DNA of the CDR3: TGTGCCAGCAGCTCCACCGTCTTTCCTAGCTCGGTGGGGACCGGGGAGCTGTTTTTT. Its translation is CASSSTVFPSSVGTGELFF.

The rearrangement uses TRBV30 and TRBJ1-1; D gene uncertain. The CDR3 is made up of 11 amino acids. Per germline, CDR1 GTSNPN and CDR2 SVGIG (reference sequence). Deletions cut 4 bases from V and 3 bases from J, with 6 bases between. CDR3 in amino acids: CAWTRDTEAFF. In DNA form, the CDR3 reads TGTGCCTGGACCCGGGACACTGAAGCTTTCTTT.